This TCR beta chain was profiled in a study of shared clonotypes between healthy human individuals. General study results and limits: Memory subsets generally showed lower estimated richness than naive subsets.

On sorted subsets, replicate PCRs used about 200 ng DNA, or 25,000 to 35,000 T cell genomes. Here immunoSEQ multiplex PCR was the method, and the copy in TCRdb shows in-frame clones only, minus some. This table holds about 600,000 clones, 95% found once. The table lists this clone with a count of one. The antigen remains unidentified. V dropped 5 bases and J dropped 1 base, with 9 bases sitting between them. CDR1 is SGHVS, CDR2 FNYEAQ, per germline. The CDR3 contains 14 residues. Cells designated naive CD8 were CD45RO-negative and were positively selected for CCR7, with terminally differentiated effector memory CD45RA+ cells excluded.

The source of this sequence is a woman in her 30s in good health. Sample: naive CD8+ T cells sorted from blood. The J gene is TRBJ1-3, the V gene TRBV7-6; the D is unclear. The CDR3 loop reads CASSAGLSGNTIYF. The CDR3, as DNA: TGTGCCAGCAGCGCAGGCCTTTCTGGAAACACCATATATTTT.